The clone carrying this T cell receptor beta chain was counted between two and nine times. A second PCR of 7 to 11 cycles used a sample-barcoded 5' primer and a J-beta primer mix. MiXCR was run by TCRdb on the 5' RACE reads, yielding one entry per CDR3 protein. The sample yields approximately 2,000,000 distinct CDR3 sequences, about 39% seen once. Germline V gene lookup returns CDR1 SGHTS and CDR2 YDEGEE. This CDR3 has 15 residues. V was shortened by 1 base and J by 7 bases, with 14 bases between the two germline ends. The source of the sample is a study of blood T cells in healthy people across ages. Samples had at least 7 million PBMCs isolated from them.

This chain connects TRBV5-8 to TRBJ1-4; D possibly corresponds to TRBD1 (5 bases). The sequence was collected from a human donor in good health. The source material was blood. CDR3: CASSLQPSGGEKLFF. The CDR3 nucleotides read TGTGCCAGCAGCTTGCAACCCTCGGGGGGTGAAAAACTGTTTTTT.